One and the same sample provided the 23 T cell receptor beta chains below, sequenced in a study of T cell responses to AZD1222 COVID-19 vaccine. Clones were read by immunoSEQ multiplex PCR, and TCRdb kept only the in-frame ones, dropping some. Found here are fewer than 200,000 clones, more than 90% of them singletons; the top ten hold 3.6%. This material consisted of peripheral blood, taken 28 days after the second dose of the MenACWY control vaccine. All receptors derive from an adult who received the MenACWY meningococcal vaccine as a control.

This clone is a singleton in its sample. V usage is TRBV29-1 and J usage is TRBJ2-1; TRBD1 matches 7 bases. V lost 4 bases and J lost 12; bases outside the gene matches: 0. Germline lookup yields CDR1 SQVTM and CDR2 ANQGSEA. The CDR3 sequence is 9 residues long. This CDR3 reads CSVAGGQFF. DNA for the CDR3: TGCAGCGTTGCAGGGGGGCAGTTCTTC.

This chain links TRBV4-3 with TRBJ1-4; D remains unclear. The CDR3 runs 16 residues. The germline gives CDR1 LGHNA, CDR2 YSLEER. Trimming stripped 4 bases from V and 0 bases from J, with 12 bases between. CDR3 residues: CASSPRTGPTNEKLFF. CDR3 sequence (DNA): TGCGCCAGCAGCCCCCGGACTGGCCCAACTAATGAAAAACTGTTTTTT.

V gene TRBV27 combines with J gene TRBJ1-6; D gene unclear. Deletions cut 7 bases from V and 0 bases from J, with 16 bases between. CDR3 length: 17 amino acids. Germline V gives CDR1 MNHEY, CDR2 SMNVEV (reference sequence). CDR3 DNA sequence: TGTGCCAGCACCAAAATCGCGGGGAGCTCCTATAATTCACCCCTCCACTTT. Encoded protein: CASTKIAGSSYNSPLHF.

This sequence joins TRBV28 and TRBJ1-5, with D hard to call. Germline lookup yields CDR1 MDHEN and CDR2 SYDVKM. The CDR3 extends over 14 amino acids. With 6 bases removed from V and 9 bases from J, the gap between germline ends came to 18 bases. CDR3 protein: CASRLGPRLWPQHF. DNA of the CDR3: TGTGCCAGCAGGCTCGGACCGAGGCTATGGCCCCAGCATTTT.

J is TRBJ1-2 and V is TRBV6-1; D remains ambiguous. The V end was cut by 3 bases, the J end by 7 bases, with 18 bases between. The CDR3 is 15 amino acids. Per the germline V gene, CDR1 is MNHNS and CDR2 is SASEGT. CDR3 DNA: TGTGCCAGCAGTGATCGGCGAGGCGGTCCGGGTGGCTACACCTTC. This encodes CASSDRRGGPGGYTF.

V gene TRBV9 combines with J gene TRBJ2-7; maybe TRBD1 (6 bases). The CDR3 is made up of 15 amino acids. Looked up from germline, CDR1 is SGDLS and CDR2 is YYNGEE. Trimming shortened V by 3 bases and J by 2 bases, and 15 bases separated the two germline ends. CDR3 coding DNA: TGTGCCAGCAGCGCTGCCGGGACACCAGCCTACGAGCAGTACTTC. Translated, it gives CASSAAGTPAYEQYF.

The table lists this clone with a count of one. The J gene is TRBJ1-6, the V gene TRBV2; TRBD1 aligns across 9 bases. The germline V gene has CDR1 SNHLY and CDR2 FYNNEI. The ends lost 3 bases at V and 9 bases at J; junction bases unmatched: 6. CDR3 length: 15 residues. The DNA for the CDR3 is TGTGCCAGCAGTGACTTTGTGACAGGGGGTTCACCCCTCCACTTT. It specifies CASSDFVTGGSPLHF.

The genes are TRBV5-4 and TRBJ1-2; D is undetermined. From germline, CDR1 is SGHNT and CDR2 YYREEE (reference sequence). Trimming removed 2 bases at V and 8 bases at J, with 19 bases between. This CDR3 contains 15 residues. The CDR3 region has the DNA TGTGCCAGCAGCTTCGTCCTCTTTGGACCCGGGGGCTACACCTTC. This translates into CASSFVLFGPGGYTF.

The rearrangement links TRBV29-1 to TRBJ2-2; 12 bases align to TRBD2. The V segment lost 7 bases and the J segment 4 bases; nucleotides outside the gene matches: 7. The V gene's germline CDR1 is SQVTM and CDR2 ANQGSEA. There are 15 residues in the CDR3. The CDR3 spells CSGLTSGSITGELFF. As DNA, the CDR3 is TGCAGCGGCCTGACTAGCGGGAGTATCACCGGGGAGCTGTTTTTT.

For the CDR3, the DNA is TGTGCCAGCAGAACTACAGGGGAGGTGCAGTACTTC. Its protein product is CASRTTGEVQYF. The genes are TRBV27 and TRBJ2-7, with a possible D match to TRBD1 (7 bases). This CDR3 has 12 residues. CDR1 is MNHEY, CDR2 SMNVEV, per germline (reference sequence). V lost 6 bases and J 9 bases, leaving 15 bases between the germline ends.

The V call is TRBV27, the J call TRBJ2-7; TRBD1 matches at 9 bases. Germline CDR1 MNHEY, CDR2 SMNVEV (reference sequence). This CDR3 contains 14 residues. With 3 bases clipped from V and 2 bases from J, the junction kept 2 bases outside the gene matches. CDR3 sequence reads: CASSFRDRAYEQYF. CDR3 bases: TGTGCCAGCAGTTTCCGGGACAGGGCCTACGAGCAGTACTTC.

This clone is a singleton in its sample. This chain uses TRBV7-3 with TRBJ2-7; tentatively, D is TRBD1 (6 bases). Trimming stripped 5 bases from V and 5 bases from J, with 16 bases between. The germline gives CDR1 SGHTA, CDR2 FQGTGA. The CDR3 sequence is 14 residues long. The CDR3 bases are TGTGCCAGCAGCCCCGTAGGGGGAAGGGACGAGCAGTACTTC. Its translation is CASSPVGGRDEQYF.

The V gene is TRBV19, the J gene TRBJ1-2; D uncertain. CDR3 length: 13 residues. Trimming removed 6 bases at V and 0 bases at J, with 8 bases between. The V gene's germline CDR1 is LNHDA and CDR2 SQIVND (reference sequence). For the CDR3, the DNA is TGTGCCAGTAGGGTCTCAGCTAACTATGGCTACACCTTC. Its translation: CASRVSANYGYTF.

The CDR3 loop reads CASSVASGASYNEQFF. The CDR3 coding sequence is TGTGCCAGCAGCGTAGCTAGCGGAGCCTCCTACAATGAGCAGTTCTTC. The V call is TRBV9, the J call TRBJ2-1; 7 bases match TRBD2. Germline V gene data show CDR1 as SGDLS and CDR2 as YYNGEE. The CDR3 runs 16 residues. V lost 0 bases to trimming and J lost 0 bases; unmatched junction nucleotides: 3.

V is TRBV5-5 and J is TRBJ2-1; D uncertain. Germline V gene sequence: CDR1 SGHKS, CDR2 YYEKEE (reference sequence). The V and J ends lost 0 bases and 1 base respectively, with 2 bases between them. The CDR3 runs 13 residues. For the CDR3, the DNA is TGTGCCAGCAGCTTGGCATCCTACAATGAGCAGTTCTTC. It encodes CASSLASYNEQFF.

This clone was detected only a few times. The gene calls are TRBV2 and TRBJ1-1; D gene uncertain. Trimming shortened V by 10 bases and J by 0 bases, and 6 bases separated the two germline ends. This CDR3 is built from 11 residues. Germline assignment: CDR1 SNHLY and CDR2 FYNNEI. The CDR3 DNA sequence: TGTGCCATCCCCCTGAACACTGAAGCTTTCTTT. Its protein product is CAIPLNTEAFF.

V is TRBV6-2 or TRBV6-3 and J is TRBJ1-4, with TRBD1 matching 8 bases. After removal of 3 bases from V and 8 bases from J, the junction contained 5 bases not matched to a gene. This CDR3 spans 14 amino acids. Germline CDR1 is MNHEY and CDR2 is SVGEGT. In DNA form, the CDR3 reads TGTGCCAGCAGTTATCACAGGGGGAGAGAAAAACTGTTTTTT. As protein: CASSYHRGREKLFF.

The CDR3 DNA follows: TGTGCCAGTAGTCCCTCTAGCGGGGGCTCTGGGGCCAACGTCCTGACTTTC. The encoded protein is CASSPSSGGSGANVLTF. The V call is TRBV19, the J call TRBJ2-6; 10 positions agree with TRBD2. From germline, CDR1 is LNHDA and CDR2 SQIVND (reference sequence). This CDR3 has 17 amino acids. The V and J ends lost 5 bases and 0 bases, in that order; junction bases with no gene match: 4.

The rearrangement links TRBV7-2 to TRBJ2-5; D unresolved. Trimming pared 5 bases from V and 2 bases from J, leaving 12 bases between. The CDR3 is 14 amino acids. Germline V gene lookup returns CDR1 SGHTA and CDR2 FQGNSA. CDR3 sequence (DNA): TGTGCCAGCAGCCAAGGTGGGATTCAAGAGACCCAGTACTTC. It yields the protein CASSQGGIQETQYF.

This clone was recorded once. The gene calls are TRBV5-1 and TRBJ2-1; 8 bases match TRBD1. Looked up from germline, CDR1 is SGHRS and CDR2 is YFSETQ. V trimming: 4 bases; J trimming: 3 bases; junction bases outside the gene matches: 6. The CDR3 spans 15 residues. The CDR3 nucleotides read TGCGCCAGCAGCCCTCAACAGGGGGACTACAATGAGCAGTTCTTC. Translating gives CASSPQQGDYNEQFF.

Only one count was recorded for this clone. The rearrangement links TRBV6-5 to TRBJ1-2, with D possibly TRBD1 on 5 matching bases. CDR3 length: 15 residues. Trimming shortened V by 5 bases and J by 4 bases, and 17 bases separated the two germline ends. Per germline, CDR1 MNHEY and CDR2 SVGAGI. This chain's CDR3 is CASSTPTGAFYGYTF. CDR3 coding DNA: TGTGCCAGCAGTACCCCCACAGGTGCTTTCTATGGCTACACCTTC.

The chain is built from TRBV5-1 and TRBJ2-7; D might be TRBD1 (6 bases). V was cut by 3 bases and J by 6 bases, with 16 bases left in between. Germline assignment: CDR1 SGHRS and CDR2 YFSETQ. This CDR3 is built from 14 residues. The CDR3 nucleotides are TGCGCCAGCAGCTCGCTCACAGGGTCGGGCGAGCAGTACTTC. Encoded protein: CASSSLTGSGEQYF.

The gene calls are TRBV19 and TRBJ2-6; D gene unclear. This CDR3 region has 13 residues. The V end lost 6 bases, the J end lost 1 base, and 4 bases lay between the germline ends. Germline V gene sequence: CDR1 LNHDA, CDR2 SQIVND (reference sequence). For the CDR3, the DNA is TGTGCCAGTAGAATATCTGGGGCCAACGTCCTGACTTTC. Encoded protein: CASRISGANVLTF.